These T cell receptor beta chains were read from a single sample in a study of blood T cell repertoires in COVID-19. This table comes from immunoSEQ multiplex PCR, and its TCRdb copy is limited to in-frame clones, with some not included. This table has about 140,000 clones, approximately 80% appearing once. The source material was peripheral blood. These receptors were taken from a man between 65 and 85 years old who had recovered from COVID-19. The CDR3 runs from the conserved cysteine through the conserved F or W. The order of the fields is V gene, D gene, J gene, clone size, CDR3 DNA, CDR3 protein. D genes are given only for firm matches. Size is omitted from some rows. Given values are once, few, many or a class for expanded clones.

v_call: TRBV6-1
d_call: TRBD2
j_call: TRBJ2-4
clone_size: NA
cdr3_nt: TGTGCCAGCAGTGAAGCGCCCTCGGGAGGGGGTGTAAACATTCAGTACTTC
cdr3_aa: CASSEAPSGGGVNIQYF

v_call: TRBV18
d_call: NA
j_call: TRBJ1-1
clone_size: NA
cdr3_nt: TGTGCCAGCTCAGGCAGCGGGGGGGAAGCTTTCTTT
cdr3_aa: CASSGSGGEAFF

v_call: TRBV7-8
d_call: NA
j_call: TRBJ2-7
clone_size: once
cdr3_nt: TGTGCCAGCAGCTTTCCGGGACTGACTAGCTCCTACGAGCAGTACTTC
cdr3_aa: CASSFPGLTSSYEQYF

v_call: TRBV19
d_call: NA
j_call: TRBJ1-1
clone_size: NA
cdr3_nt: TGTGCCAGTAGTATAGGTGACAGGAGACCGAACACTGAAGCTTTCTTT
cdr3_aa: CASSIGDRRPNTEAFF

v_call: TRBV25-1
d_call: TRBD1
j_call: TRBJ1-2
clone_size: NA
cdr3_nt: TGTGCCAGCAGTGAATATCAGGGGGACAGCTATGGCTACACCTTC
cdr3_aa: CASSEYQGDSYGYTF

v_call: TRBV9
d_call: NA
j_call: TRBJ1-3
clone_size: NA
cdr3_nt: TGTGCCAGCAGCCTTCGGGGACTTAGCTCTGGAAACACCATATATTTT
cdr3_aa: CASSLRGLSSGNTIYF

v_call: TRBV7-9
d_call: NA
j_call: TRBJ2-7
clone_size: many
cdr3_nt: TGTGCCAGCAGCTTTGGACGGGAAAACTACGAGCAGTACTTC
cdr3_aa: CASSFGRENYEQYF

v_call: TRBV30
d_call: TRBD2
j_call: TRBJ2-7
clone_size: once
cdr3_nt: TGTGCCTGGAGTGTACTAGCGGGATTCTACGAGCAGTACTTC
cdr3_aa: CAWSVLAGFYEQYF

v_call: TRBV5-6
d_call: TRBD1
j_call: TRBJ1-2
clone_size: NA
cdr3_nt: TGTGCCAGCAGCGCGACGGGACAGGGCCATGGCTACACCTTC
cdr3_aa: CASSATGQGHGYTF

v_call: TRBV4-1
d_call: TRBD2
j_call: TRBJ2-1
clone_size: few
cdr3_nt: TGCGCCAGCAACCGAGCGGGAGGGCCCTCTGAGCAGTTCTTC
cdr3_aa: CASNRAGGPSEQFF

v_call: TRBV15
d_call: NA
j_call: TRBJ2-1
clone_size: NA
cdr3_nt: TGTGCCACCAGCAGAGACTCGAGCTCCTACAATGAGCAGTTCTTC
cdr3_aa: CATSRDSSSYNEQFF

v_call: TRBV5-1
d_call: NA
j_call: TRBJ2-1
clone_size: NA
cdr3_nt: TGCGCCAGCAGCTTGAGTCCGGGACTCTACAGTGAGCAGTTCTTC
cdr3_aa: CASSLSPGLYSEQFF

v_call: TRBV6-5
d_call: NA
j_call: TRBJ1-1
clone_size: NA
cdr3_nt: TGTGCCAGCAGAAAAACAGGAGCTAACACTGAAGCTTTCTTT
cdr3_aa: CASRKTGANTEAFF

v_call: TRBV18
d_call: NA
j_call: TRBJ2-2
clone_size: NA
cdr3_nt: TGTGCCAGCTCACCAATGAAATCCGGGACATCGAACACCGGGGAGCTGTTTTTT
cdr3_aa: CASSPMKSGTSNTGELFF

v_call: TRBV6-5
d_call: TRBD1
j_call: TRBJ2-7
clone_size: few
cdr3_nt: TGTGCCAGCAGTTACTCGAGGGGACAGGGGAGCAACGAGCAGTACTTC
cdr3_aa: CASSYSRGQGSNEQYF

v_call: TRBV4-1
d_call: TRBD2
j_call: TRBJ2-1
clone_size: NA
cdr3_nt: TGCGCCAGCAGCCAAGTTGTGACTAGCGGTTACAATGAGCAGTTCTTC
cdr3_aa: CASSQVVTSGYNEQFF

v_call: TRBV6-5
d_call: NA
j_call: TRBJ2-1
clone_size: NA
cdr3_nt: TGTGCCACGACTACAAAATACAATGAGCAGTTCTTC
cdr3_aa: CATTTKYNEQFF

v_call: TRBV9
d_call: NA
j_call: TRBJ2-7
clone_size: NA
cdr3_nt: TGTGCCAGCAGCGTAGGTGCAGGGAACTACGAGCAGTACTTC
cdr3_aa: CASSVGAGNYEQYF

v_call: TRBV4-1
d_call: NA
j_call: TRBJ1-2
clone_size: many
cdr3_nt: TGCGCCAGCAGCCAAGTGGGCCGCGGACAATATGGCTACACCTTC
cdr3_aa: CASSQVGRGQYGYTF

v_call: TRBV19
d_call: TRBD2
j_call: TRBJ2-1
clone_size: NA
cdr3_nt: TGTGCCACGCTTTCACTCCGGGGGGGGCGAAACAATGAGCAGTTCTTC
cdr3_aa: CATLSLRGGRNNEQFF

v_call: TRBV2
d_call: TRBD1
j_call: TRBJ1-4
clone_size: NA
cdr3_nt: TGTGCCGCGCAAAAGACAGGGGGCGGGAGTGAAAAACTGTTTTTT
cdr3_aa: CAAQKTGGGSEKLFF

v_call: TRBV5-1
d_call: TRBD1
j_call: TRBJ1-1
clone_size: NA
cdr3_nt: TGCGCCAGCAGCACGATGACAGGGATGAACACTGAAGCTTTCTTT
cdr3_aa: CASSTMTGMNTEAFF

v_call: TRBV28
d_call: NA
j_call: TRBJ2-4
clone_size: few
cdr3_nt: TGTGCCAGCAGTTCTCCCCAGTTGAGGGGGTGGCAAGCCAAAAACATTCAGTACTTC
cdr3_aa: CASSSPQLRGWQAKNIQYF

v_call: TRBV2
d_call: NA
j_call: TRBJ2-3
clone_size: once
cdr3_nt: TGTGCCAGCAGCCCTCCTCTGGATACGCAGTATTTT
cdr3_aa: CASSPPLDTQYF

v_call: TRBV11-2
d_call: TRBD1
j_call: TRBJ1-3
clone_size: few
cdr3_nt: TGTGCCAGCAGCGTTGGACAGGGGGCATCGTTGGCTGGAAACACCATATATTTT
cdr3_aa: CASSVGQGASLAGNTIYF

v_call: TRBV5-4
d_call: TRBD1
j_call: TRBJ2-7
clone_size: NA
cdr3_nt: TGTGCCAGCAGCTTGGGGGACAGGAAGTACGAGCAGTACTTC
cdr3_aa: CASSLGDRKYEQYF

v_call: TRBV5-1
d_call: TRBD2
j_call: TRBJ2-7
clone_size: NA
cdr3_nt: TGCGCCAGCAGCAAGACTAGCGGGAGCTACGAGCAGTACTTC
cdr3_aa: CASSKTSGSYEQYF

v_call: TRBV2
d_call: TRBD2
j_call: TRBJ2-3
clone_size: once
cdr3_nt: TGTGCCAGCGGGGGGCCAGCGGGAGGCTCCAGCACAGATACGCAGTATTTT
cdr3_aa: CASGGPAGGSSTDTQYF

v_call: TRBV7-9
d_call: NA
j_call: TRBJ2-1
clone_size: NA
cdr3_nt: TGTGCCAGCAGCTTAGTAACCGAGCGGGTAAGGTACAATGAGCAGTTCTTC
cdr3_aa: CASSLVTERVRYNEQFF

v_call: TRBV19
d_call: NA
j_call: TRBJ1-5
clone_size: NA
cdr3_nt: TGTGCCAGTAGTATTTTAGCCGCCCCTAGCAATCAGCCCCAGCATTTT
cdr3_aa: CASSILAAPSNQPQHF

v_call: TRBV7-2
d_call: NA
j_call: TRBJ1-5
clone_size: NA
cdr3_nt: TGTGCCAGCAGCTCGCGATCAGGTCTAAATCAGCCCCAGCATTTT
cdr3_aa: CASSSRSGLNQPQHF

v_call: TRBV5-4
d_call: NA
j_call: TRBJ2-1
clone_size: NA
cdr3_nt: TGTGCCAGCAGCTCTGATCTAGAGCAGTTCTTC
cdr3_aa: CASSSDLEQFF

v_call: TRBV29-1
d_call: TRBD2
j_call: TRBJ2-7
clone_size: NA
cdr3_nt: TGCAGCGTCCGTCCCGGGACTAGCGGCTACGAGCAGTACTTC
cdr3_aa: CSVRPGTSGYEQYF

v_call: TRBV15
d_call: NA
j_call: TRBJ2-7
clone_size: few
cdr3_nt: TGTGCCACCAGCCCCCATGATGCGGCCAGCTCCTACGAGCAGTACTTC
cdr3_aa: CATSPHDAASSYEQYF

v_call: TRBV10-2
d_call: NA
j_call: TRBJ2-7
clone_size: NA
cdr3_nt: TGCGCCAGCAGTGGATGGGGCGGTTACTACGAGCAGTACTTC
cdr3_aa: CASSGWGGYYEQYF

v_call: TRBV27
d_call: TRBD1
j_call: TRBJ2-7
clone_size: NA
cdr3_nt: TGTGCCAGCAGTTTGACAGGGGCCCACTACGAGCAGTACTTC
cdr3_aa: CASSLTGAHYEQYF

v_call: TRBV4-1
d_call: NA
j_call: TRBJ1-4
clone_size: NA
cdr3_nt: TGCGCCAGCAGCCTCGCCAGTCCTGAAAAACTGTTTTTT
cdr3_aa: CASSLASPEKLFF

v_call: TRBV19
d_call: TRBD1
j_call: TRBJ1-1
clone_size: NA
cdr3_nt: TGTGCCAGTAGAAGACAGGGGGCCAGCACTGAAGCTTTCTTT
cdr3_aa: CASRRQGASTEAFF

v_call: TRBV4-1
d_call: TRBD2
j_call: TRBJ2-5
clone_size: few
cdr3_nt: TGCGCCAGCAGCCAGCCGCTAGCGGGAGAGACCCAGTACTTC
cdr3_aa: CASSQPLAGETQYF

v_call: TRBV7-2
d_call: NA
j_call: TRBJ2-3
clone_size: NA
cdr3_nt: TGTGCCAGCAGCTTAGCGGTAGCAGCAGATACGCAGTATTTT
cdr3_aa: CASSLAVAADTQYF

v_call: TRBV19
d_call: TRBD1
j_call: TRBJ1-6
clone_size: NA
cdr3_nt: TGTGCCAGTAGTGCCCGACAGGGCCAATATAATTCACCCCTCCACTTT
cdr3_aa: CASSARQGQYNSPLHF

v_call: TRBV10-3
d_call: NA
j_call: TRBJ1-2
clone_size: NA
cdr3_nt: TGTGCCACAAAAGACAAATTTAACTATGGCTACACCTTC
cdr3_aa: CATKDKFNYGYTF

v_call: TRBV5-4
d_call: NA
j_call: TRBJ2-3
clone_size: NA
cdr3_nt: TGTGCCAGCAGCCAGGGGATTGGCACAGATACGCAGTATTTT
cdr3_aa: CASSQGIGTDTQYF

v_call: TRBV19
d_call: TRBD1
j_call: TRBJ1-5
clone_size: NA
cdr3_nt: TGTGCCAGTAGACCCCGGGGACAGACTTATCAGCCCCAGCATTTT
cdr3_aa: CASRPRGQTYQPQHF

v_call: TRBV5-4
d_call: NA
j_call: TRBJ1-2
clone_size: NA
cdr3_nt: TGTGCCAGCAGCTTTTCAGGGGTCCTCTACGGCTACACCTTC
cdr3_aa: CASSFSGVLYGYTF

v_call: TRBV30
d_call: NA
j_call: TRBJ2-2
clone_size: NA
cdr3_nt: TGTGCCTGGAGTGTACAGATTTACGGGGAGCTGTTTTTT
cdr3_aa: CAWSVQIYGELFF

v_call: TRBV24-1
d_call: NA
j_call: TRBJ2-1
clone_size: NA
cdr3_nt: TGTGCCACCAGTTGCAGGGGGGACGAGTCCCTCTTCGGGAATGAGCAGTTCTTC
cdr3_aa: CATSCRGDESLFGNEQFF

v_call: TRBV6-2/TRBV6-3
d_call: NA
j_call: TRBJ1-5
clone_size: NA
cdr3_nt: TGTGCCAGCAGTTACTCGACCAGGTTTAGCAATCAGCCCCAGCATTTT
cdr3_aa: CASSYSTRFSNQPQHF

v_call: TRBV3-1/TRBV3-2
d_call: NA
j_call: TRBJ2-7
clone_size: NA
cdr3_nt: TGTGCCAGCAGCCGATCACCTCTAGGCGAGCAGTACTTC
cdr3_aa: CASSRSPLGEQYF